This T cell receptor beta chain was identified in a study of cytomegalovirus exposure and HLA in healthy donors. Study-wide points: Most likely, a cluster of highly shared sequence variants arose as a sequencing artifact. The availability of immune exposure information extended only to CMV serostatus. Reported performance of the classifier showed diagnosis of cytomegalovirus status with high specificity and sensitivity.

Worth noting for this clone: Its antigen is unknown.

The PCR was carried out with 60 Vbeta primers and 13 Jbeta primers. Sequenced by immunoSEQ multiplex PCR; TCRdb stores in-frame clones only, minus some. The sample holds some 150,000 clones, approximately 80% seen once. Germline trimming cut 9 bases from V and 8 bases from J; bases unmatched to any gene: 6. The CDR3 is 13 amino acids. Germline CDR1 is ENHRY and CDR2 is SYGVKD. The receptor comes from a man aged 25-40 years in good health and CMV-seropositive. The material sequenced was PBMCs. The V call is TRBV10-3, the J call TRBJ2-1, with 11 nucleotides matching TRBD1. CDR3 sequence: CAIRTGGVDEQFF. The CDR3 DNA reads TGTGCCATTCGGACAGGGGGCGTCGATGAGCAGTTCTTC.